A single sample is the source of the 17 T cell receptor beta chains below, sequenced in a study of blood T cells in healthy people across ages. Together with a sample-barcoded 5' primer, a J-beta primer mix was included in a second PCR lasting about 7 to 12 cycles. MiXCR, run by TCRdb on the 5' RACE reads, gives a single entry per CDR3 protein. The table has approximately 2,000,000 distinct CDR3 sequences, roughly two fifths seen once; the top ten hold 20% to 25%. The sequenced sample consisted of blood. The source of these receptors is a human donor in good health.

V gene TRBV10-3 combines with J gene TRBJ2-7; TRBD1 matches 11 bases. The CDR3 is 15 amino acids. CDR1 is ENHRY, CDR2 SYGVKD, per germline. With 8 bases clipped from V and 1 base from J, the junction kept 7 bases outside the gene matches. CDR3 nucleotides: TGTGCCATCGGTGGAGGACAGGGGGCTTCCTACGAGCAGTACTTC. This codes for CAIGGGQGASYEQYF.

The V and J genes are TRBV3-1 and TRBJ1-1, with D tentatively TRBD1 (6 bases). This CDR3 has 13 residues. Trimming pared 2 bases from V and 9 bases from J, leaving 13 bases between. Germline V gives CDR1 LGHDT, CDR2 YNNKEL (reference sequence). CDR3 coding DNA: TGTGCCAGCAGCCAAAGTAGGGGACATCAAGCTTTCTTT. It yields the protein CASSQSRGHQAFF.

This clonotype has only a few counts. The CDR3 DNA reads as TGTGCCAGCAGCCCTACAGGGACGGTATCCTACGAGCAGTACTTC. It specifies CASSPTGTVSYEQYF. The chain is built from TRBV28 and TRBJ2-7, with D maybe TRBD1 (6 bases). The V gene lost 6 bases and the J gene lost 1 base, with 16 bases spanning the gap. The germline gives CDR1 MDHEN, CDR2 SYDVKM. The CDR3 runs 15 residues.

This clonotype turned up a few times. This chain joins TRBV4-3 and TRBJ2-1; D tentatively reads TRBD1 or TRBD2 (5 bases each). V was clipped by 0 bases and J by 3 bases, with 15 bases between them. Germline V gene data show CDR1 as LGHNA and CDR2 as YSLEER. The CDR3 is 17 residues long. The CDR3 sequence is CASSQERGTKLYNEQFF. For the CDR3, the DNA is TGCGCCAGCAGCCAAGAGAGGGGAACCAAACTCTACAATGAGCAGTTCTTC.

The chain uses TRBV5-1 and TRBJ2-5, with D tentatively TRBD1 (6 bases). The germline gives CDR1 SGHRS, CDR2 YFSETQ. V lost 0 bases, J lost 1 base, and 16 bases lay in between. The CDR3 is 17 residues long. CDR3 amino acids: CASSLDVWGPTQETQYF. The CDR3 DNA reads TGCGCCAGCAGCTTGGATGTGTGGGGGCCGACCCAAGAGACCCAGTACTTC. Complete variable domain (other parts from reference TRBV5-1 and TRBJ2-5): KAGVTQTPRYLIKTRGQQVTLSCSPISGHRSVSWYQQTPGQGLQFLFEYFSETQRNKGNFPGRFSGRQFSNSRSEMNVSTLELGDSALYLCASSLDVWGPTQETQYFGPGTRLLVL.

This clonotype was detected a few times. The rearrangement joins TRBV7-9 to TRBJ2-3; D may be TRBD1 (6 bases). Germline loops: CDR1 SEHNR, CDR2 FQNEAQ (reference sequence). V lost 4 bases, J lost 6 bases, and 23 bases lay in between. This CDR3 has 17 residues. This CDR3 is CASSWLPGQPGRDTQYF. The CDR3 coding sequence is TGTGCCAGCAGCTGGTTGCCGGGACAACCGGGTCGGGATACGCAGTATTTT. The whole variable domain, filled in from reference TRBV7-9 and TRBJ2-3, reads DTGVSQNPRHKITKRGQNVTFRCDPISEHNRLYWYRQTLGQGPEFLTYFQNEAQLEKSRLLSDRFSAERPKGSFSTLEIQRTEQGDSAMYLCASSWLPGQPGRDTQYFGPGTRLTVL.

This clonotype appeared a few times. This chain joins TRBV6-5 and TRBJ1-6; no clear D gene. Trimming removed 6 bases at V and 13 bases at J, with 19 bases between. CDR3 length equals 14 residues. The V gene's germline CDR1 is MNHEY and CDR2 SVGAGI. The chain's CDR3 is CASSPLAQTSPLHF. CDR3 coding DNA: TGTGCCAGCAGCCCCTTGGCACAGACGAGCCCCCTCCACTTT.

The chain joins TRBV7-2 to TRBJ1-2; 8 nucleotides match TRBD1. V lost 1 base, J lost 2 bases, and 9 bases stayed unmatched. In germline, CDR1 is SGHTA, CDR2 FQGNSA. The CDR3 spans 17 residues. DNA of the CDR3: TGTGCCAGCAGCTTAGGGCCGGACAGGGTCAGAAACTATGGCTACACCTTC. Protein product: CASSLGPDRVRNYGYTF. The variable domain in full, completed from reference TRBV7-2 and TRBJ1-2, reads GAGVSQSPSNKVTEKGKDVELRCDPISGHTALYWYRQSLGQGLEFLIYFQGNSAPDKSGLPSDRFSAERTGGSVSTLTIQRTQQEDSAVYLCASSLGPDRVRNYGYTFGSGTRLTVV.

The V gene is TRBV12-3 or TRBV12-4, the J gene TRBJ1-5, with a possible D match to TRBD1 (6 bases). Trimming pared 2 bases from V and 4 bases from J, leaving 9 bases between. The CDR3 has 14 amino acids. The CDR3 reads CASSLWGANQPQHF. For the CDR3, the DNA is TGTGCCAGCAGTTTATGGGGGGCGAATCAGCCCCAGCATTTT.

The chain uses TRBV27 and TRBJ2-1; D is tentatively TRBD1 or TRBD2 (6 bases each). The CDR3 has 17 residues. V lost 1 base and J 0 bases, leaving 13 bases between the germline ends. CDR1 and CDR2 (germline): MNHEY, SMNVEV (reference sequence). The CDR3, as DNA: TGTGCCAGCAGTTTATTTCCGGGGGCGGACTCCTACAATGAGCAGTTCTTC. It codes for CASSLFPGADSYNEQFF.

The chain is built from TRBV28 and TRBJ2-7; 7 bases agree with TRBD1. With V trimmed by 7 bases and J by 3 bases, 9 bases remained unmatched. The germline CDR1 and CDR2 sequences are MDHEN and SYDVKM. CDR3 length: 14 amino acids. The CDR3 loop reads CASTPPDRDYEQYF. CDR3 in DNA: TGTGCCAGCACCCCTCCAGACAGGGACTACGAGCAGTACTTC. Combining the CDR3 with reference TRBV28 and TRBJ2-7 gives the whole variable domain DVKVTQSSRYLVKRTGEKVFLECVQDMDHENMFWYRQDPGLGLRLIYFSYDVKMKEKGDIPEGYSVSREKKERFSLILESASTNQTSMYLCASTPPDRDYEQYFGPGTRLTVT.

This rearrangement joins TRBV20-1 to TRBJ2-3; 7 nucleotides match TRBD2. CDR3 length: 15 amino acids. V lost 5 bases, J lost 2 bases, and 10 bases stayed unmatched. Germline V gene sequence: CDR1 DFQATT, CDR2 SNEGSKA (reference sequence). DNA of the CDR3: TGCAGTGCTGGTCATCCGGGGACTAACACAGATACGCAGTATTTT. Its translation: CSAGHPGTNTDTQYF.

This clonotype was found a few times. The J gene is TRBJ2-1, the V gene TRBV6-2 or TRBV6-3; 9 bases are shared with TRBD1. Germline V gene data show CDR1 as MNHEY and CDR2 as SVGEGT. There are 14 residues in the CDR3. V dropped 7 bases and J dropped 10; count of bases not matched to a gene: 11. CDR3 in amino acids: CASIGTGQKVEQFF. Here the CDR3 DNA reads TGTGCCAGCATAGGGACAGGGCAGAAGGTCGAGCAGTTCTTC.

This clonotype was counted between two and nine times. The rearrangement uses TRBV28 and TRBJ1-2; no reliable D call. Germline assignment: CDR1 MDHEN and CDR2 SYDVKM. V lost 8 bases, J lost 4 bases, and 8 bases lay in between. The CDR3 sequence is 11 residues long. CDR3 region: CASWQRYGYTF. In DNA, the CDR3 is TGTGCCAGCTGGCAGCGCTATGGCTACACCTTC.

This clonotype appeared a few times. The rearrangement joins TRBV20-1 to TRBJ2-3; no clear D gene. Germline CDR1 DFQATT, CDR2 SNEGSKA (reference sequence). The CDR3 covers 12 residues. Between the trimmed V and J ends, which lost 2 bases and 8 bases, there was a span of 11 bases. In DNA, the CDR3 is TGCAGTGCTAGAATAGTTTTCGGTACGCAGTATTTT. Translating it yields CSARIVFGTQYF.

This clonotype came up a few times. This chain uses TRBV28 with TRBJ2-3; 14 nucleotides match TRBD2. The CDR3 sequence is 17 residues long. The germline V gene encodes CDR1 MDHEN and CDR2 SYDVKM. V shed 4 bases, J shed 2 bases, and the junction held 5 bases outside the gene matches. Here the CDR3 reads CASSSPGLAGDTDTQYF. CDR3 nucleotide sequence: TGTGCCAGCAGTTCACCGGGACTAGCGGGGGACACAGATACGCAGTATTTT.

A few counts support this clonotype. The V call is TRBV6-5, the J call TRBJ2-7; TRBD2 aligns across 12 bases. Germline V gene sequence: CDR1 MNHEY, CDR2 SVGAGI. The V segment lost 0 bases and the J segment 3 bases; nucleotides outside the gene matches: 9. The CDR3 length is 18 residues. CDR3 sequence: CASSYSWTSGVFYYEQYF. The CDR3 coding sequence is TGTGCCAGCAGTTACTCTTGGACTAGCGGGGTTTTTTACTACGAGCAGTACTTC.